The TCR beta chain described here comes from a study of persistence of HIV-infected CD4 T cells. This CDR3 comprises 11 residues. CDR1 LNHNV and CDR2 YYDKDF come from the germline V gene (reference sequence). With respect to this clone: No antigen is known for it.

Cells were stimulated nonspecifically with anti-CD3/anti-CD28 magnetic beads. Responding CD4+ T cells were sorted by upregulation of both CD40 ligand and CD69. Sequencing used immunoSEQ version 4 in survey mode. Profiling relied on immunoSEQ multiplex PCR, and the TCRdb table lists in-frame clones only, not all of them. Seen here are around 40,000 clones, 88% observed once, and the top ten hold approximately 0.45%. The chain combines TRBV15 with TRBJ2-7; the D is unclear. The receptor was isolated from an adult woman with HIV who was CMV-seropositive. This specimen consisted of CD4+ T cells sorted from PBMCs after approximately 19-hour stimulation, obtained from a patient who received antiretroviral therapy. The CDR3, as DNA: TGTGCCACCAGCAGAGATCTGAAGAACGTTGTC. It specifies CATSRDLKNVV.